This TCR beta chain was recorded in a study of T cells in Graves' hyperthyroidism and ophthalmopathy. Study-wide results and limits: In the blood, most expanded thyroid clonotypes above 0.001 appeared as well.

RNA transcripts yielded amplified TCR beta CDR3 regions. HTBI primers drove first-round RT-PCR of the TCR CDR3. TCRdb analysed the multiplex PCR reads with MiXCR anew, one entry per CDR3 protein. Of fewer than 400,000 distinct CDR3 sequences in the sample, 11% to 15% were seen once. This clonotype was detected a few times. Its antigen is not known. The trim removed 5 bases at V and 4 bases at J, leaving 6 bases unmatched. The length of the CDR3 is 15 residues. From germline, CDR1 is SGDLS and CDR2 YYNGEE. The clonotype comes from a man in his fifties or sixties with Graves' ophthalmopathy. This chain connects TRBV9 to TRBJ2-1; 10 bases are a match to TRBD2. Sequenced: blood. The CDR3 sequence: CASSNRLAGYNEQFF. The CDR3 nucleotides are TGTGCCAGCAGTAATAGACTAGCGGGTTACAATGAGCAGTTCTTC.